This is a list of T cell receptor beta chains from one sample in a study of CD8+ T cells in alopecia areata. Here immunoSEQ multiplex PCR was the method, and the copy in TCRdb shows in-frame clones only, minus some. This table has around 100,000 clones, roughly 56% appearing once. The specimen comprised CD4+ T cells sorted from blood, sampled at week 24, from a patient treated with tofacitinib. The receptors shown here come from a human donor with alopecia areata. CDR3s include the opening cysteine and the closing phenylalanine or tryptophan. A D gene is named only where the DNA matches it firmly. Clone sizes are given selectively: once, few, many, or a class where the clone is expanded.

clone_size j_call d_call v_call cdr3_aa cdr3_nt
- TRBJ1-6 - TRBV11-2 CASSRGGSPLHF TGTGCCAGCAGCCGCGGTGGTTCACCCCTCCACTTT
- TRBJ2-7 - TRBV5-1 CASSSGANGYEQYF TGCGCCAGCAGTTCGGGGGCTAATGGCTACGAGCAGTACTTC
few TRBJ2-5 - TRBV29-1 CSIRLGQETQYF TGCAGCATCCGACTAGGCCAAGAGACCCAGTACTTC
- TRBJ2-4 TRBD1 TRBV29-1 CSVIPGQGAKNIQYF TGCAGCGTTATTCCGGGACAGGGGGCCAAAAACATTCAGTACTTC
- TRBJ1-3 - TRBV9 CASSVGGVSGNTIYF TGTGCCAGCAGCGTAGGGGGAGTCTCTGGAAACACCATATATTTT
- TRBJ2-5 - TRBV2 CATAGREQETQYF TGTGCCACAGCCGGACGGGAACAAGAGACCCAGTACTTC
few TRBJ2-1 - TRBV7-3 CASSQGATQGQFF TGTGCCAGCAGCCAAGGGGCTACTCAAGGGCAGTTCTTC
- TRBJ1-2 - TRBV29-1 CSVDSGLNYGYTF TGCAGCGTTGATTCCGGACTGAACTATGGCTACACCTTC
- TRBJ2-7 TRBD1 TRBV27 CASSLAGTGVYEQYF TGTGCCAGCAGCTTGGCCGGGACAGGGGTGTACGAGCAGTACTTC
- TRBJ2-2 TRBD1 TRBV10-3 CAISEGQGANTGELFF TGTGCCATCAGTGAGGGGCAGGGGGCGAACACCGGGGAGCTGTTTTTT
few TRBJ2-7 - TRBV4-1 CASSLGISTYEQYF TGCGCCAGCAGCCTAGGTATTAGCACCTACGAGCAGTACTTC
few TRBJ2-1 - TRBV7-9 CASSLTYGVAYNEQFF TGTGCCAGCAGCTTAACGTATGGGGTCGCATACAATGAGCAGTTCTTC
- TRBJ2-3 TRBD2 TRBV2 CATRSPLAASTDTQYF TGTGCCACCCGATCCCCCCTAGCGGCAAGCACAGATACGCAGTATTTT
- TRBJ2-6 - TRBV7-3 CASSPTSGGLSGANVLTF TGTGCCAGCAGCCCGACGAGTGGAGGACTCTCTGGGGCCAACGTCCTGACTTTC
- TRBJ1-5 TRBD1 TRBV27 CASSFGTGKGNQPQHF TGTGCCAGCAGTTTCGGGACAGGGAAGGGCAATCAGCCCCAGCATTTT
- TRBJ2-6 TRBD1 TRBV13 CASSLNLGQGASGANVLTF TGTGCCAGCAGCTTAAATTTGGGACAGGGGGCATCTGGGGCCAACGTCCTGACTTTC
- TRBJ1-1 TRBD1 TRBV30 CASSPGGTEAFF TGTGCCTCTTCCCCAGGGGGCACTGAAGCTTTCTTT
- TRBJ1-6 - TRBV5-6 CASSLRGPLHF TGTGCCAGCAGCCTCAGGGGTCCCCTCCACTTT
- TRBJ2-6 - TRBV5-1 CASSLDHTGSGANVLTF TGCGCCAGCAGCTTGGATCACACAGGGTCTGGGGCCAACGTCCTGACTTTC
- TRBJ2-1 - TRBV23-1 CASSQSPPLVTEFF TGCGCCAGCAGTCAATCCCCCCCACTAGTCACGGAGTTCTTC
- TRBJ1-5 - TRBV27 CASSFGSGSNQPQHF TGTGCCAGCAGTTTTGGGTCGGGGAGCAATCAGCCCCAGCATTTT
- TRBJ2-2 - TRBV29-1 CSVERTGVYPYTGELFF TGCAGCGTTGAACGTACCGGCGTTTATCCCTACACCGGGGAGCTGTTTTTT
- TRBJ1-2 - TRBV30 CAWREAGRSRGYTF TGTGCCTGGAGGGAGGCGGGGAGGTCAAGAGGCTACACCTTC
- TRBJ2-7 - TRBV5-1 CASSPDNRVEQYF TGCGCCAGCAGCCCAGACAACAGGGTCGAGCAGTACTTC
- TRBJ1-5 - TRBV7-9 CASSQDMAPQHF TGTGCCAGCAGCCAGGACATGGCGCCCCAGCATTTT
- TRBJ2-3 - TRBV11-2 CASSLQRRNTQYF TGTGCCAGCAGCTTACAGCGACGAAATACGCAGTATTTT
- TRBJ1-6 TRBD1 TRBV9 CASSLLGQGLPLHF TGTGCCAGCAGCTTACTGGGACAGGGACTACCCCTCCACTTT
- TRBJ1-1 - TRBV29-1 CSVARGPEAFF TGCAGCGTCGCACGGGGGCCAGAAGCTTTCTTT
- TRBJ1-6 TRBD1 TRBV30 CAWTRTGGYNSPLHF TGTGCCTGGACTCGGACAGGGGGTTATAATTCACCCCTCCACTTT
- TRBJ2-7 - TRBV4-1 CASSQDFRGIYEQYF TGCGCCAGCAGCCAAGATTTCAGGGGAATCTACGAGCAGTACTTC
- TRBJ1-6 - TRBV23-1 CASRGPGDSPLHF TGCGCCAGCAGGGGTCCTGGAGATTCACCCCTCCACTTT
- TRBJ2-3 - TRBV5-1 CASSRGSSTDTQYF TGCGCCAGCAGCCGGGGCTCTAGCACAGATACGCAGTATTTT
few TRBJ2-5 - TRBV29-1 CSADQGGETQYF TGCAGCGCCGACCAGGGTGGGGAGACCCAGTACTTC
- TRBJ1-4 - TRBV18 CASSPTDEKLFF TGTGCCAGCTCACCCACAGATGAAAAACTGTTTTTT
- TRBJ1-1 - TRBV29-1 CSVVEPPQAFF TGCAGCGTTGTGGAACCGCCCCAAGCTTTCTTT
- TRBJ1-3 - TRBV29-1 CSVEGRISGNTIYF TGCAGCGTTGAAGGCCGAATATCTGGAAACACCATATATTTT
- TRBJ2-7 TRBD1 TRBV4-3 CASSQDIQGAYEQYF TGCGCCAGCAGCCAAGACATCCAGGGGGCCTACGAGCAGTACTTC
- TRBJ1-5 TRBD1 TRBV30 CAWSVQGTSNQPQHF TGTGCCTGGAGTGTACAGGGGACAAGCAATCAGCCCCAGCATTTT
once TRBJ1-1 TRBD1 TRBV7-2 CASSSSGTVNTEAFF TGTGCCAGCAGCTCTTCTGGGACAGTGAACACTGAAGCTTTCTTT
- TRBJ2-1 - TRBV7-9 CASSPGAQSSYNEQFF TGTGCCAGCAGCCCGGGGGCACAGAGCTCCTACAATGAGCAGTTCTTC
few TRBJ2-1 TRBD2 TRBV7-2 CASSLVASGGVRNEQFF TGTGCCAGCAGCTTAGTAGCTAGCGGGGGGGTTCGTAATGAGCAGTTCTTC
few TRBJ2-5 - TRBV4-1 CASSLTREGRSRETQYF TGCGCCAGCAGCCTAACCAGAGAAGGGAGATCGAGAGAGACCCAGTACTTC
- TRBJ2-1 - TRBV20-1 CSATFNNEQFF TGCAGTGCTACCTTTAACAATGAGCAGTTCTTC
- TRBJ2-5 - TRBV29-1 CSVPQGQETQYF TGCAGCGTACCACAGGGCCAAGAGACCCAGTACTTC
- TRBJ2-1 - TRBV4-2 CASSRVDNEQFF TGTGCCAGCAGCCGGGTCGACAATGAGCAGTTCTTC
- TRBJ2-1 - TRBV5-1 CASSKDRNEQFF TGCGCCAGCAGCAAGGACAGAAATGAGCAGTTCTTC
- TRBJ1-2 - TRBV7-2 CASSLALAANYGYTF TGTGCCAGCAGCTTAGCGCTGGCAGCTAACTATGGCTACACCTTC
once TRBJ2-5 TRBD1 TRBV30 CAWSMLKLTGRETQYF TGTGCCTGGAGCATGCTAAAATTGACAGGGCGAGAGACCCAGTACTTC
few TRBJ2-4 - TRBV27 CASSLSSAGSKNIQYF TGTGCCAGCAGTTTATCATCGGCGGGGTCCAAAAACATTCAGTACTTC